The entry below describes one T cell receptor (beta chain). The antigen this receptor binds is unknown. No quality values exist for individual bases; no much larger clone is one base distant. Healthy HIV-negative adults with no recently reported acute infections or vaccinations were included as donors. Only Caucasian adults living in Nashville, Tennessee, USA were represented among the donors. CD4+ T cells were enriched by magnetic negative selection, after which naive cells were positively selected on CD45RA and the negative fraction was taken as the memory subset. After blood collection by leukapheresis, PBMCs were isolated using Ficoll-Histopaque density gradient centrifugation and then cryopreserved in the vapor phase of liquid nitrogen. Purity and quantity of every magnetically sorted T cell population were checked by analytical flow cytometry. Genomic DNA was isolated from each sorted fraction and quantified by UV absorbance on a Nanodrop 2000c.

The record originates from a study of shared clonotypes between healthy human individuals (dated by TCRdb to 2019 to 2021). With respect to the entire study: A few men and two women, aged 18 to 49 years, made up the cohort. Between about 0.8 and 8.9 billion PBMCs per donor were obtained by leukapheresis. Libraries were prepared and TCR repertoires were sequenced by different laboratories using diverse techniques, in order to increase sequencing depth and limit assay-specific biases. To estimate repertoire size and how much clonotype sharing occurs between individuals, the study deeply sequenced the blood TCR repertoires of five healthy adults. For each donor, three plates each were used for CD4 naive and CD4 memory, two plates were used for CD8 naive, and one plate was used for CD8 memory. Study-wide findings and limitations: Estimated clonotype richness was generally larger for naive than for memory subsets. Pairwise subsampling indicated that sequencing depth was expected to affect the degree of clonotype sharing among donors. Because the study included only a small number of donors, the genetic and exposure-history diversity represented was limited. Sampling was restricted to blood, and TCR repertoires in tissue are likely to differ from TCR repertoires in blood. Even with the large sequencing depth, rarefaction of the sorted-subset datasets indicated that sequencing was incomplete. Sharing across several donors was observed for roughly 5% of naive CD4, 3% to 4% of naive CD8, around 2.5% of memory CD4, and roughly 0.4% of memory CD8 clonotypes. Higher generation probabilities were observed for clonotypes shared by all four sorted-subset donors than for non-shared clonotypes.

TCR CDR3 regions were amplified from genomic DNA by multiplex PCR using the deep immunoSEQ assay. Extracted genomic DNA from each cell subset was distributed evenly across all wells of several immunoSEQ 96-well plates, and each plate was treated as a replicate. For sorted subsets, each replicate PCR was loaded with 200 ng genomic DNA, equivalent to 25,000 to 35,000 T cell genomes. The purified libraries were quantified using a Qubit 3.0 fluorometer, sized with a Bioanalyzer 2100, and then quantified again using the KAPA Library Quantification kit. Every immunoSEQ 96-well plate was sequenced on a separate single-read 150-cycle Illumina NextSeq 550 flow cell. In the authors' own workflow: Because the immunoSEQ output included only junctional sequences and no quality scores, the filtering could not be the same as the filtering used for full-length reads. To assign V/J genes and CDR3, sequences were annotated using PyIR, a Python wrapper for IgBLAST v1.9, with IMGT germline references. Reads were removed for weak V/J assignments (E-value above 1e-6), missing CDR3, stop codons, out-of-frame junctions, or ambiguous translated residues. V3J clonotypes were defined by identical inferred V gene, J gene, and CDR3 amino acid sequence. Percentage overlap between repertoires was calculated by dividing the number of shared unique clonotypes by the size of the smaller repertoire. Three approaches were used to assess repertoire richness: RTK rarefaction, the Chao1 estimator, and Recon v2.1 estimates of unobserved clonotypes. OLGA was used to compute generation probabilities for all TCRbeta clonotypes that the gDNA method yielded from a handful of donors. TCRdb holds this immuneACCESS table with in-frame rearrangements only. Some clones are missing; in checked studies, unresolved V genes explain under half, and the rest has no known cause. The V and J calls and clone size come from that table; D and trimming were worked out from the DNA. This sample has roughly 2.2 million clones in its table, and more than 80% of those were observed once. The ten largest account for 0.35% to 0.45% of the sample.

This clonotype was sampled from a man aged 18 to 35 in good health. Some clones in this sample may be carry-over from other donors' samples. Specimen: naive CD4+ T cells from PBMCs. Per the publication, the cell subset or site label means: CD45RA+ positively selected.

The DNA sequence follows: TGTGCCTCGGCTGGGGGGGAAAAACTGTTTTTT. This codes for CASAGGEKLFF. The sequence links TRBV30 to TRBJ1-4; TRBD1 is a weak D gene call, 5 bases matching. V is cut by 7 bases and J by 8 bases, and the space between the germline ends is 11 bases. The CDR3 contains 11 residues, cysteine and phenylalanine counted. The read is trimmed to its CDR3 DNA, 33 bases read in frame from base 1. CDR1 and CDR2 are drawn from the germline V gene (reference sequence): GTSNPN, SVGIG.